The T cell receptor beta chain under discussion was sequenced for a study of cytotoxic CD8 clonotypes in ibrutinib-treated CLL. CDR3 length: 13 residues. The V end lost 0 bases, the J end lost 8 bases, and 10 bases lay between the germline ends. CDR1 MNHEY and CDR2 SMNVEV come from the germline V gene (reference sequence). This table comes from immunoSEQ multiplex PCR, and its TCRdb copy is limited to in-frame clones, with some not included. This table holds almost 85,000 clones, roughly 84% found once. Study-wide points: The study found clonality rose at ibrutinib response, then fell toward baseline at progression. Treatment left the uncommon public clonotypes either contracted or stable in frequency.

Comments on this clone: Antigen specificity is unknown.

The chain uses TRBV27 and TRBJ1-2; D is possibly TRBD1 (5 bases). The specimen comprised PBMCs, sampled before ibrutinib treatment. The sequence was collected from a human donor with chronic lymphocytic leukemia. Here the CDR3 DNA reads TGTGCCAGCAGTTTATCGGGCGGGGGAGGCTACACCTTC. This translates into CASSLSGGGGYTF.